Shown below are 23 T cell receptor beta chains from a single sample sequenced in a study of T cell responses to AZD1222 COVID-19 vaccine. Produced via immunoSEQ multiplex PCR; TCRdb's table is partial and in-frame only. This sample has around 100,000 clones, with about 93% found just once. The sample was peripheral blood, taken on day 0 of AZD1222 vaccination. The source of these receptors is an adult in good health.

J is TRBJ2-7 and V is TRBV28; 9 bases map to TRBD2. The length of the CDR3 is 16 residues. Germline CDR1 and CDR2: MDHEN and SYDVKM. Trimming removed 6 bases from V and 3 bases from J; junction bases left unmatched: 12. CDR3 in amino acids: CASRSGGRGSFYEQYF. The CDR3 DNA sequence: TGTGCCAGCAGGAGTGGCGGGAGGGGTAGCTTCTACGAGCAGTACTTC.

As for this clone: At one end, the junction sequence differs from germline, possibly due to a read error. V and J are TRBV4-3 and TRBJ2-3; 11 bases align to TRBD2. Germline CDR1 LGHNA, CDR2 YSLEER. The CDR3 runs to 18 residues. The CDR3 here is CASSQDRLAGGRTDTQYF. CDR3 DNA sequence: TGCGCCAGCAGTCAAGACCGGCTAGCGGGGGGTAGGACAGATACGCAGTATTTT.

CDR3 in amino acids: CASRGLETNEKLFF. CDR3 in DNA: TGTGCCAGCAGGGGACTGGAGACTAATGAAAAACTGTTTTTT. The rearrangement links TRBV6-5 to TRBJ1-4; D is perhaps TRBD1 (5 bases). Germline assignment: CDR1 MNHEY and CDR2 SVGAGI. Trimming cost V 6 bases and J 2 bases, with 10 bases left between them. This CDR3 is built from 14 residues.

This clone was found once. The rearrangement links TRBV4-1 to TRBJ2-7; TRBD2 matches at 7 bases. Trimming at V came to 0 bases and at J to 0 bases, leaving 5 bases not matched to a gene. Per germline, CDR1 MGHRA and CDR2 YSYEKL. This CDR3 has 16 residues. The CDR3 sequence is CASSQDHPGGSYEQYF. CDR3 DNA sequence: TGCGCCAGCAGCCAAGACCACCCGGGAGGCTCCTACGAGCAGTACTTC.

The chain employs TRBV10-1 and TRBJ1-1; tentative D call: TRBD1 (6 bases). The germline gives CDR1 WNHNN, CDR2 SYGVQD (reference sequence). The CDR3 has 16 residues. The V end lost 3 bases, the J end lost 2 bases, and 16 bases lay between the germline ends. CDR3 DNA: TGCGCCAGCAGTGAAGCGGAGGGAGGGGGTAACACTGAAGCTTTCTTT. It translates to CASSEAEGGGNTEAFF.

This chain joins TRBV5-1 and TRBJ2-5, with 7 bases fitting TRBD2. After removal of 7 bases from V and 2 bases from J, the junction contained 5 bases not matched to a gene. Looked up from germline, CDR1 is SGHRS and CDR2 is YFSETQ. This CDR3 is 13 amino acids long. CDR3 DNA sequence: TGCGCCAGCCGAGGGACTACACAAGAGACCCAGTACTTC. Amino acids: CASRGTTQETQYF.

The CDR3 nucleotides are TGTGCCAGCACTTCCTGGGAGCAGGTCTACGAGCAGTACTTC. It encodes CASTSWEQVYEQYF. The chain recombines TRBV5-5 with TRBJ2-7, with D maybe TRBD2 (5 bases). The V and J ends lost 6 bases and 3 bases respectively, with 16 bases between them. Germline assignment: CDR1 SGHKS and CDR2 YYEKEE (reference sequence). CDR3 length equals 14 residues.

The rearrangement links TRBV7-8 to TRBJ1-3; D is perhaps TRBD1 (5 bases). Germline-derived CDR1 and CDR2 are SGHVS and FQNEAQ. V was trimmed by 5 bases and J by 2 bases, leaving 13 bases between them. The CDR3 contains 15 residues. The CDR3 DNA reads as TGTGCCAGCAGCCCAGGGTCAGGGCCTGGAAACACCATATATTTT. This sequence encodes CASSPGSGPGNTIYF.

CDR3: CASSLISVAEAFF. The DNA of the CDR3 is TGTGCCAGCAGCTTAATATCGGTAGCTGAAGCTTTCTTT. The chain uses TRBV7-9 and TRBJ1-1; no clear D. Between the trimmed V and J ends, which lost 2 bases and 6 bases, there was a span of 10 bases. The CDR3 loop spans 13 amino acids. Per germline, CDR1 SEHNR and CDR2 FQNEAQ (reference sequence).

This rearrangement joins TRBV10-3 to TRBJ1-4; D unresolved. The germline V and J ends were trimmed by 8 bases and 3 bases, with 10 bases remaining between them. The germline CDR1 and CDR2 sequences are ENHRY and SYGVKD. CDR3 length: 13 amino acids. The DNA of the CDR3 is TGTGCCATCTCCAAGGGTGCTAATGAAAAACTGTTTTTT. Translated: CAISKGANEKLFF.

CDR3 in amino acids: CASSITGVPYEQYF. Written as DNA, the CDR3 is TGTGCCAGCAGTATAACCGGGGTCCCCTACGAGCAGTACTTC. The chain links TRBV28 to TRBJ2-7, with a tentative D call TRBD2 (5 bases). Trimming took off 5 bases at V and 2 bases at J, with 13 bases between the two ends. The CDR3 contains 14 residues. Germline CDR1 MDHEN, CDR2 SYDVKM.

V is TRBV27 and J is TRBJ2-1; either TRBD1 or TRBD2 may fit D (6 bases each). The CDR3 spans 15 residues. V was pared by 6 bases and J by 3 bases, with 15 bases between. Per the germline V gene, CDR1 is MNHEY and CDR2 is SMNVEV (reference sequence). The CDR3 loop reads CASSRVEGGYNEQFF. The DNA for the CDR3 is TGTGCCAGCAGCCGTGTAGAGGGGGGCTACAATGAGCAGTTCTTC.

V and J are TRBV11-2 and TRBJ1-4; D is ambiguous. Looked up from germline, CDR1 is SGHAT and CDR2 is FQNNGV. V lost 5 bases and J lost 0, with 13 bases in between. This CDR3 is 16 amino acids long. The CDR3, as DNA: TGTGCCAGCAGCCGAGGCAATCTGGCAACTAATGAAAAACTGTTTTTT. Translation gives CASSRGNLATNEKLFF.

The chain carries TRBV2 and TRBJ1-4; no definite D call. The CDR3 extends over 15 amino acids. V lost 3 bases and J lost 5, with 13 bases in between. Per the germline V gene, CDR1 is SNHLY and CDR2 is FYNNEI. The chain's CDR3 is CASSELSGRNEKLFF. CDR3 nucleotide sequence: TGTGCCAGCAGTGAGTTGTCGGGCCGAAATGAAAAACTGTTTTTT.

The chain combines TRBV6-5 with TRBJ1-6; tentative D call: TRBD1 (6 bases). Trimming removed 8 bases at V and 7 bases at J, with 18 bases between. The CDR3 sequence is 15 residues long. Per the germline V gene, CDR1 is MNHEY and CDR2 is SVGAGI. CDR3 protein: CASADRFTPNSPLHF. The CDR3 bases are TGTGCCAGCGCAGACAGGTTTACCCCCAATTCACCCCTCCACTTT.

The chain employs TRBV4-1 and TRBJ1-2; TRBD1 matches 7 bases. Looked up from germline, CDR1 is MGHRA and CDR2 is YSYEKL. V trimming: 4 bases; J trimming: 4 bases; junction bases outside the gene matches: 12. The CDR3 has 16 amino acids. For the CDR3, the DNA is TGCGCCAGCAGCCCGATCTCGCCTCAGGGGGGCTATGGCTACACCTTC. It codes for CASSPISPQGGYGYTF.

In its sample, this clone is medium-sized. The CDR3 DNA sequence: TGTGCCAGCAGTTGGCAGGGGGATGCTAATGAAAAACTGTTTTTT. Its protein is CASSWQGDANEKLFF. This chain connects TRBV28 to TRBJ1-4, with 7 positions matching TRBD1. CDR3 length: 15 residues. The trim removed 4 bases at V and 3 bases at J, leaving 5 bases unmatched. The germline V gene has CDR1 MDHEN and CDR2 SYDVKM.

This clone was counted a single time. The chain recombines TRBV5-1 with TRBJ2-3; D not certain. Germline V lookup: CDR1 SGHRS, CDR2 YFSETQ. V lost 4 bases and J 4 bases, leaving 13 bases between the germline ends. The CDR3 loop spans 14 amino acids. The CDR3 DNA sequence: TGCGCCAGCAGCCAGTCTAGACCCCCAGATACGCAGTATTTT. This gives the protein CASSQSRPPDTQYF.

V usage is TRBV9 and J usage is TRBJ2-5; the D is unclear. Germline CDR1 and CDR2: SGDLS and YYNGEE. Trimming took 0 bases from V and 5 from J, leaving 11 bases between them. This CDR3 is built from 14 residues. The CDR3 DNA reads TGTGCCAGCAGCGTAGCTCCTCTGGGCGAGACCCAGTACTTC. Translating it yields CASSVAPLGETQYF.

With respect to this clone: Distinct nucleotide sequences in the sample also encode this CDR3. This chain links TRBV5-1 with TRBJ1-1; TRBD1 is a possible D gene (5 bases). V was shortened by 4 bases and J by 1 base, with 11 bases between the two germline ends. Germline values: CDR1 SGHRS, CDR2 YFSETQ. CDR3 length equals 14 residues. The CDR3 loop reads CASSRDSSNTEAFF. The CDR3 DNA is TGCGCCAGCAGCCGAGACAGCTCGAACACTGAAGCTTTCTTT.

CDR3 sequence: CSAAREGIGLYTF. In nucleotides, the CDR3 is TGCAGCGCCGCCCGAGAGGGAATCGGCCTCTACACCTTC. V is TRBV29-1 and J is TRBJ1-2; the D is unclear. The CDR3 length is 13 residues. Trimming cost V 7 bases and J 10 bases, with 22 bases left between them. Germline assignment: CDR1 SQVTM and CDR2 ANQGSEA.

This clone was recorded only once. The gene calls are TRBV4-1 and TRBJ2-2; D not resolved. This CDR3 spans 14 amino acids. The germline V gene encodes CDR1 MGHRA and CDR2 YSYEKL. V lost 2 bases and J 6 bases, leaving 10 bases between the germline ends. This CDR3 reads CASSQSPLAGELFF. CDR3 nucleotide sequence: TGCGCCAGCAGCCAATCCCCTCTAGCCGGGGAGCTGTTTTTT.

The chain carries TRBV3-1 (or the pseudogene TRBV3-2) and TRBJ1-6, with D unresolved. This CDR3 has 15 amino acids. The germline gives CDR1 LGHDT, CDR2 YNNKEL (reference sequence). Trimming left V 2 bases short and J 0 bases short, with 5 bases between. The CDR3 DNA reads TGTGCCAGCAGCCAACTGAGCTCCTATAATTCACCCCTCCACTTT. Protein sequence: CASSQLSSYNSPLHF.